The source of this T cell receptor (beta chain) is a study of early T cells in non-severe SARS-CoV-2 infection. About the study: The chains were unpaired, and the sequenced material was bulk RNA from unsorted whole blood.

Attached unique molecular identifiers marked individual cDNA molecules. From the 5' RACE reads, TCRdb called clonotypes with MiXCR, one entry per CDR3 protein. The sample yields around 67,000 distinct CDR3 sequences, 9.5% to 15% seen once. Overall study findings and caveats: Anti-spike CD8 responses were favored in VDJdb matching, and private and CD4 specificities were missed.

CDR1 is SQVTM and CDR2 is ANQGSEA in the germline V gene. CDR3 length equals 12 residues. V lost 4 bases, J lost 2 bases, and 9 bases lay in between. At least ten counts were recorded for this clonotype. Its matching antigen is unknown. The sample consisted of whole blood. The sequence was collected from an adult who was a healthcare worker with PCR-confirmed SARS-CoV-2 infection or an uninfected control (not recorded which). This sequence joins TRBV29-1 and TRBJ2-7, with D perhaps TRBD1 (5 bases). CDR3 coding DNA: TGCAGCGTTGCAGGGTTAACCTACGAGCAGTACTTC. It codes for CSVAGLTYEQYF.